Described below is a single T cell receptor beta chain sequence and its context. Germline V lookup: CDR1 LNHDA, CDR2 SQIVND (reference sequence). With 7 bases removed from V and 2 bases from J, the gap between germline ends came to 15 bases. The CDR3 runs to 14 residues. The data were obtained in a study of blood T cell repertoires in COVID-19. Background on the study: Researchers got acute and convalescent COVID-19 samples from the United States, Italy and Spain. PBMCs, B-cell-depleted T cells, or T cells were the source of the cDNA or gDNA that made up the material.

In the original workflow: Estimated nucleated cell counts came from reference gene primer amplification. The method was immunoSEQ multiplex PCR; TCRdb's version includes in-frame clones alone and lacks a portion of them. V, J and clone size reflect that table, while D and trimming were determined from the DNA. The sample consists of over 100,000 clones, over 70% of them appearing once. The chain has TRBV19 and TRBJ2-7; possibly TRBD1 for D (5 bases). This TCR was sampled from a woman in her sixties or seventies with acute or convalescent COVID-19. Specimen: peripheral blood. The CDR3 nucleotides are TGTGCCAGTACCCCGGGCAGGGAACCCTACGAGCAGTACTTC. This codes for CASTPGREPYEQYF.